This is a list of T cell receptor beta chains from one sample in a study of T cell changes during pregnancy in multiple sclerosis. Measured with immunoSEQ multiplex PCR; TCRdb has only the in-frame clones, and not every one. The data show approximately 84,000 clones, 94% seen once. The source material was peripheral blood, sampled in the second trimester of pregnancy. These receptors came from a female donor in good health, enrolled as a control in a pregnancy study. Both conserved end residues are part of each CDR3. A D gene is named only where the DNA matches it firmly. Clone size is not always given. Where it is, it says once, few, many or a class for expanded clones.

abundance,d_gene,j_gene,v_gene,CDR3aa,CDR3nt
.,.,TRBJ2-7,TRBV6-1,CASSILPNTYEQYF,TGTGCCAGCAGTATCCTACCTAATACCTACGAGCAGTACTTC
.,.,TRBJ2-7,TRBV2,CASTETGYEQYF,TGTGCCAGCACCGAGACGGGCTACGAGCAGTACTTC
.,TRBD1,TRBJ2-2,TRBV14,CASSQDHPNRGPTGELFF,TGTGCCAGCAGCCAAGATCACCCCAACAGGGGGCCGACCGGGGAGCTGTTTTTT
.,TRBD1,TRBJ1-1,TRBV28,CATHLQDRGKKNTEAFF,TGTGCCACCCACCTTCAGGACAGGGGAAAAAAGAACACTGAAGCTTTCTTT
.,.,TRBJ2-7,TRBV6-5,CASSPQGYEQYF,TGTGCCAGCAGCCCCCAGGGCTACGAGCAGTACTTC
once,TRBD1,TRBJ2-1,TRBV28,CASSRPGQPYNEQFF,TGTGCCAGCAGTCGTCCGGGACAGCCCTACAATGAGCAGTTCTTC
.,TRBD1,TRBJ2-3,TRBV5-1,CASSPGGRRTDTQYF,TGCGCCAGCAGCCCAGGGGGACGTCGCACAGATACGCAGTATTTT
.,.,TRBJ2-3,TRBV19,CASTPGGTDTQYF,TGTGCCAGTACCCCAGGCGGGACAGATACGCAGTATTTT
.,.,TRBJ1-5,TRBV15,CATQQALQGNQPQHF,TGTGCCACTCAGCAGGCTCTACAGGGAAATCAGCCCCAGCATTTT
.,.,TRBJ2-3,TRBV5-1,CASGLEEDTQYF,TGCGCCAGCGGACTCGAGGAGGATACGCAGTATTTT
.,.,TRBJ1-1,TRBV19,CASSIRKMNTEAFF,TGTGCCAGTAGTATCAGAAAGATGAACACTGAAGCTTTCTTT
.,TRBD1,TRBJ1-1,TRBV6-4,CASSDRDRRRPEAFF,TGTGCCAGCAGTGACAGGGACAGGCGGAGACCTGAAGCTTTCTTT
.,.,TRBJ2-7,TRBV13,CASSPGSLAYEQYF,TGTGCCAGCAGCCCCGGGTCTCTGGCCTACGAGCAGTACTTC
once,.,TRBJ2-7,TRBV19,CASSIDLISYEQYF,TGTGCCAGTAGTATTGATCTAATTTCCTACGAGCAGTACTTC
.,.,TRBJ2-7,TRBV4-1,CASSQIPTRVSYEQYF,TGCGCCAGCAGCCAGATTCCGACCAGGGTATCCTACGAGCAGTACTTC
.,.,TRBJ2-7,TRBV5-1,CASSLDREYEQYF,TGCGCCAGCAGCTTGGACAGGGAGTACGAGCAGTACTTC
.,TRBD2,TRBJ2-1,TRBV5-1,CASRLPGGPYNEQFF,TGCGCCAGCAGGCTGCCGGGGGGACCCTACAATGAGCAGTTCTTC
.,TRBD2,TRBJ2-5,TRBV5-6,CASSLGSGTEEQYF,TGTGCCAGCAGCTTGGGTAGCGGGACTGAGGAGCAGTACTTC
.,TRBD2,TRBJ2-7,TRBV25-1,CASSATGGLNEQYF,TGTGCCAGCAGTGCCACGGGAGGGCTAAACGAGCAGTACTTC
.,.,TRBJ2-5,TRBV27,CASSFHPKETQYF,TGTGCCAGCAGTTTCCATCCTAAGGAGACCCAGTACTTC
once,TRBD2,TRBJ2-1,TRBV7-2,CACSESGGSFYEQFF,TGTGCCTGTTCAGAAAGCGGGGGAAGTTTCTATGAGCAGTTCTTC
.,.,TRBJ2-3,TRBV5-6,CASSLGGGRRDTQYF,TGTGCCAGCAGCTTGGGGGGAGGCAGGAGAGATACGCAGTATTTT
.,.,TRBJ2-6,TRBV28,CASRSTGANVLTF,TGTGCCAGCAGGTCCACTGGGGCCAACGTCCTGACTTTC
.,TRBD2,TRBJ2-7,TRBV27,CASSLIRGTSGTYEQYF,TGTGCCAGCAGTTTAATCAGGGGGACTAGCGGGACCTACGAGCAGTACTTC
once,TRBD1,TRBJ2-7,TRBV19,CASSDRGFGEQYF,TGTGCCAGTAGTGACAGGGGTTTTGGCGAGCAGTACTTC
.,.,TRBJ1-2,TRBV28,CASTYGELLGYTF,TGTGCCAGCACTTACGGGGAACTACTGGGCTACACCTTC